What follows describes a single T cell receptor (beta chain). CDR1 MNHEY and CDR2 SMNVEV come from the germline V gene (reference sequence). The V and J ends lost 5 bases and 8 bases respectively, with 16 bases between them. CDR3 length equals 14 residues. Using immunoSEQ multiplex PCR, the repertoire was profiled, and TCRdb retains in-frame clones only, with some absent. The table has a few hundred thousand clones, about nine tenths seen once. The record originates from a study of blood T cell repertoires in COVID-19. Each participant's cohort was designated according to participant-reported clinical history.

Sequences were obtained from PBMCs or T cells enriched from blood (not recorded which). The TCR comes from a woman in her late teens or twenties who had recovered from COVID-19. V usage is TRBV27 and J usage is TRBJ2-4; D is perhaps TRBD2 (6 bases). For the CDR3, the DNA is TGTGCCAGCAGTCCGGGGCCGGGCGGGGACATTCAGTACTTC. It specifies CASSPGPGGDIQYF.